The 18 T cell receptor beta chains reported below all come from one sample, sequenced in a study of blood T cell repertoires in COVID-19 (dated by TCRdb to 2020 to 2021). Libraries were built with the immunoSEQ multiplex PCR assay. TCRdb stores this immuneACCESS table with in-frame sequences only. Part of the clones is absent; in the studies checked, under half of the shortfall reflects unresolved V genes, and no reason is known for the rest. The sample table contains under 100,000 clones; only one count was recorded for over 60% of them. Jointly, the top ten make up about a fifth of the sample. Sequencing was performed on peripheral blood. Every receptor here comes from a woman older than 75 with active or convalescent COVID-19.

This clone was picked up a small number of times. This sequence joins TRBV18 and TRBJ1-5; TRBD1 matches at 7 bases. The V gene's germline CDR1 is KGHSH and CDR2 LQKENI. This CDR3 is 15 amino acids long. V dropped 5 bases and J dropped 1; count of bases not matched to a gene: 5. CDR3 sequence: CASSIGQASNQPQHF. CDR3 nucleotide sequence: TGTGCCAGCTCAATAGGACAGGCAAGCAATCAGCCCCAGCATTTT.

The chain combines TRBV11-2 with TRBJ2-1; 10 bases are shared with TRBD1. Germline V lookup: CDR1 SGHAT, CDR2 FQNNGV. Trimming removed 5 bases from V and 8 bases from J; junction bases left unmatched: 9. This CDR3 contains 15 residues. For the CDR3, the DNA is TGTGCCAGCAGCCCCGGGACAGGGGCTCGATATGAGCAGTTCTTC. Amino acids: CASSPGTGARYEQFF. Variable domain in full (rest from reference TRBV11-2 and TRBJ2-1): EAGVAQSPRYKIIEKRQSVAFWCNPISGHATLYWYQQILGQGPKLLIQFQNNGVVDDSQLPKDRFSAERLKGVDSTLKIQPAKLEDSAVYLCASSPGTGARYEQFFGPGTRLTVL.

The DNA of the CDR3 is TGTGCCAGCAGCGTAGTGGGTGGCGGAATGAACACTGAAGCTTTCTTT. Translated: CASSVVGGGMNTEAFF. The chain links TRBV9 to TRBJ1-1, with D unresolved. Germline V gene data show CDR1 as SGDLS and CDR2 as YYNGEE. The CDR3 consists of 16 residues. The V end lost 0 bases, the J end lost 0 bases, and 12 bases lay between the germline ends. Looking up the rest from reference TRBV9 and TRBJ1-1 gives the full variable domain: DSGVTQTPKHLITATGQRVTLRCSPRSGDLSVYWYQQSLDQGLQFLIQYYNGEERAKGNILERFSAQQFPDLHSELNLSSLELGDSALYFCASSVVGGGMNTEAFFGQGTRLTVV.

The chain has TRBV10-1 and TRBJ2-2; D not certain. Germline-derived CDR1 and CDR2 are WNHNN and SYGVQD (reference sequence). V dropped 5 bases and J dropped 3 bases, with 4 bases sitting between them. This CDR3 contains 12 residues. The CDR3 DNA follows: TGCGCCAGCAGTCCCGACACCGGGGAGCTGTTTTTT. Its translation is CASSPDTGELFF.

CDR3 protein: CSASPRDSYTEAFF. In DNA form, the CDR3 reads TGCAGTGCTAGTCCGCGGGACAGCTACACTGAAGCTTTCTTT. The V gene is TRBV20-1, the J gene TRBJ1-1; 7 positions match TRBD1. Losses at the gene ends were 3 bases for V and 3 bases for J; bases not matched to a gene: 7. The CDR3 spans 14 residues. The V gene's germline CDR1 is DFQATT and CDR2 SNEGSKA (reference sequence).

This clone was detected only a few times. The CDR3: CASSPLTGINEKLFF. CDR3 coding DNA: TGTGCCAGCAGTCCACTGACAGGAATTAATGAAAAACTGTTTTTT. V usage is TRBV25-1 and J usage is TRBJ1-4; a possible D gene is TRBD1 (6 bases). V lost 5 bases and J 4 bases, leaving 14 bases between the germline ends. This CDR3 contains 15 residues. Germline loops: CDR1 MGHDK, CDR2 SYGVNS.

This clone was picked up one time. The chain carries TRBV14 and TRBJ2-4; 7 bases align to TRBD1. V shed 1 base, J shed 1 base, and the junction held 7 bases outside the gene matches. CDR3 size: 17 residues. In germline, CDR1 is SGHDN, CDR2 FVKESK. CDR3 DNA: TGTGCCAGCAGCCAAGGCAGTCAGGGGGTTGCCAAAAACATTCAGTACTTC. Translation gives CASSQGSQGVAKNIQYF.

As DNA, the CDR3 is TGTGCCAGCAGCTTAGTGAGGTTTGAGCAGTTCTTC. Translated, it gives CASSLVRFEQFF. The rearrangement uses TRBV11-2 and TRBJ2-1; D is ambiguous. The length of the CDR3 is 12 residues. The germline V and J ends were trimmed by 1 base and 9 bases, with 7 bases remaining between them. Germline V gene data show CDR1 as SGHAT and CDR2 as FQNNGV.

This rearrangement joins TRBV29-1 to TRBJ1-6; 8 positions agree with TRBD1. Germline-derived CDR1 and CDR2 are SQVTM and ANQGSEA. This CDR3 is 11 amino acids long. V was pared by 2 bases and J by 14 bases, with 2 bases of the junction left unmatched. This chain's CDR3 is CSVETGGTLHF. In nucleotides, the CDR3 is TGCAGCGTTGAAACAGGGGGTACCCTCCACTTT.

V and J are TRBV5-8 and TRBJ2-5; TRBD1 might be the D (5 bases). Trimming removed 3 bases from V and 5 bases from J, with 23 bases in between. From germline, CDR1 is SGHTS and CDR2 YDEGEE. The length of the CDR3 is 17 residues. CDR3: CASSSQPGIGAGETQYF. The DNA for the CDR3 is TGTGCCAGCAGCTCCCAACCTGGTATTGGGGCCGGGGAGACCCAGTACTTC. Drawing the rest from reference TRBV5-8 and TRBJ2-5, the complete variable domain is EAGVTQSPTHLIKTRGQQATLRCSPISGHTSVYWYQQALGLGLQFLLWYDEGEERNRGNFPPRFSGRQFPNYSSELNVNALELEDSALYLCASSSQPGIGAGETQYFGPGTRLLVL.

This chain connects TRBV7-5 to TRBJ2-7; TRBD1 reflects the table's D call only, with no check against the DNA. TRBV7-5 is termed a pseudogene. This CDR3 is built from 15 residues. CDR3 sequence (DNA): TGTGCCAGAAGCACTCCGGGACAGGGGGCCAACGAGCAGTACTTC. Its protein is CARSTPGQGANEQYF.

For the CDR3, the DNA is TGTGCCAGCAGTTTAGGTGCCTCACGGGACATTCAGTACTTC. It translates to CASSLGASRDIQYF. This chain connects TRBV28 to TRBJ2-4; D is ambiguous. V gave up 2 bases and J gave up 8 bases, with 13 bases separating them. Germline lookup yields CDR1 MDHEN and CDR2 SYDVKM. The CDR3 length is 14 residues.

The J gene is TRBJ2-3, the V gene TRBV4-1; 9 bases are shared with TRBD2. The trim removed 0 bases at V and 7 bases at J, leaving 11 bases unmatched. CDR1 MGHRA and CDR2 YSYEKL come from the germline V gene. The CDR3 runs to 17 residues. The CDR3 DNA follows: TGCGCCAGCAGCCAAGACGCGTTGCGGGGGGGCCTAAATACGCAGTATTTT. Encoded protein: CASSQDALRGGLNTQYF.

A single count supports this clone. The chain is built from TRBV6-2 or TRBV6-3 and TRBJ2-3; D not certain. V lost 6 bases to trimming and J lost 2 bases, with 21 bases between them. There are 17 residues in the CDR3. The V gene's germline CDR1 is MNHEY and CDR2 SVGEGT. The CDR3 DNA reads as TGTGCCAGCAGCCCCGGCCGCTCGGCGGCCCACACAGATACGCAGTATTTT. Residues: CASSPGRSAAHTDTQYF.

The genes are TRBV24-1 and TRBJ1-5, with D possibly TRBD1 on 6 matching bases. This CDR3 spans 15 amino acids. V was cut by 3 bases and J by 3 bases, with 11 bases left in between. Germline CDR1 is KGHDR and CDR2 is SFDVKD. Here the CDR3 DNA reads TGTGCCACCAGTGATGGACAGCTGGACAATCAGCCCCAGCATTTT. This gives the protein CATSDGQLDNQPQHF.

This clone was seen ten or more times. The genes are TRBV5-1 and TRBJ1-2, with 8 positions matching TRBD1. J lost 9 bases, V lost 1 base, and 8 bases had no gene match. Per germline, CDR1 SGHRS and CDR2 YFSETQ. CDR3 length: 14 amino acids. For the CDR3, the DNA is TGCGCCAGCAGCTTGTCAGGGGGCGGTGATAGCTACACCTTC. It translates to CASSLSGGGDSYTF.

The sample holds one count of this clone. This chain links TRBV14 with TRBJ1-6, with TRBD1 identical over 7 bases. The trim removed 2 bases at V and 10 bases at J, leaving 8 bases unmatched. From germline, CDR1 is SGHDN and CDR2 FVKESK. The CDR3 contains 15 residues. CDR3 sequence: CASSQYDRVASPLHF. As DNA, the CDR3 is TGTGCCAGCAGCCAATATGACAGGGTGGCCTCACCCCTCCACTTT.

Only one count was recorded for this clone. The chain joins TRBV2 to TRBJ1-6; D is undetermined. V was clipped by 6 bases and J by 3 bases, with 9 bases between them. This CDR3 is built from 14 residues. The germline gives CDR1 SNHLY, CDR2 FYNNEI. Here the CDR3 reads CASRAGVYNSPLHF. In DNA form, the CDR3 reads TGTGCCAGCAGGGCCGGGGTCTATAATTCACCCCTCCACTTT. Full variable domain (remainder filled in from reference TRBV2 and TRBJ1-6): EPEVTQTPSHQVTQMGQEVILRCVPISNHLYFYWYRQILGQKVEFLVSFYNNEISEKSEIFDDQFSVERPDGSNFTLKIRSTKLEDSAMYFCASRAGVYNSPLHFGNGTRLTVT.